This T cell receptor beta chain was sequenced during a study of cytomegalovirus exposure and HLA in healthy donors. General observations from the study: Common viral pathogens seemed to be connected with several of the most significant clusters, according to a later analysis.

The PCR ran on 60 Vbeta and 13 Jbeta primers. Libraries were prepared by immunoSEQ multiplex PCR; TCRdb keeps only in-frame clonotypes and omits some of them. The table shows more than 110,000 clones, with 80% occurring only once. Germline-derived CDR1 and CDR2 are MGHDK and SYGVNS. This CDR3 spans 14 amino acids. V was clipped by 6 bases and J by 4 bases; unmatched bases: 6. Details on this clone: Its target is unknown.

This TCR was sampled from a man aged 30-40 years in good health and CMV-seronegative. V usage is TRBV25-1 and J usage is TRBJ1-5; 7 bases are shared with TRBD1. The sample consisted of PBMCs. DNA for the CDR3: TGTGCCAGCAGCCAGACAGGGAGGAATCAGCCCCAGCATTTT. This gives the protein CASSQTGRNQPQHF.